This T cell receptor beta chain was identified in a study of cytomegalovirus exposure and HLA in healthy donors. The V gene end was trimmed by 4 bases and the J gene end by 1 base; junction bases not matched to a gene: 16. CDR1 and CDR2 (germline): SGHTA, FQGNSA. CDR3 length: 18 amino acids. The PCR contained 60 Vbeta and 13 Jbeta primers. Data came from immunoSEQ multiplex PCR; TCRdb stores just in-frame clones and leaves some out. The sample includes under 200,000 clones, more than 70% of them seen just once. This sequence originates from a boy aged 2 to 10 in good health and CMV-seronegative. The sequenced sample was PBMCs. The chain has TRBV7-2 and TRBJ2-7, with 7 bases that match TRBD2. The chain's CDR3 is CASSSPFGLRENSYEQYF. The CDR3 nucleotides are TGTGCCAGCAGCTCCCCCTTCGGATTGCGGGAGAATTCCTACGAGCAGTACTTC.